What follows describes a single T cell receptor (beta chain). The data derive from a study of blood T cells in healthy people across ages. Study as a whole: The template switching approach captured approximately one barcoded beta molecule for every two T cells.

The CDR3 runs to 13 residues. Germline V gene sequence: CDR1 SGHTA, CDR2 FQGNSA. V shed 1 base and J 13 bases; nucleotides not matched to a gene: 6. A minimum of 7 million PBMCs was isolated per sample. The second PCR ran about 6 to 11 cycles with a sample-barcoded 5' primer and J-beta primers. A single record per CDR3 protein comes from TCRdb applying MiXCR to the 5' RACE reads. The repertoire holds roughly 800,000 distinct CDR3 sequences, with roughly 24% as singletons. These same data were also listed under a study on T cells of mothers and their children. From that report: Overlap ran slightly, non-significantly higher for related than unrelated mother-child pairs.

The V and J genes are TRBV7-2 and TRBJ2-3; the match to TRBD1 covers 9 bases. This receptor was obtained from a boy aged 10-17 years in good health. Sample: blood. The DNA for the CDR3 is TGTGCCAGCAGCTTAGTCGTGGACAGGGGAAAGTATTTT. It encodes CASSLVVDRGKYF.